This T cell receptor (beta chain) was found in a study of T cells in Graves' hyperthyroidism and ophthalmopathy. Study-wide results and caveats: Researchers report that a 13 V-J model separated ophthalmopathy from stable hyperthyroidism.

It was RNA transcripts that yielded the amplified TCR beta CDR3 regions. The HTBI primer set was used in a first-round RT-PCR of the TCR CDR3. TCRdb reprocessed the multiplex PCR reads with MiXCR, giving one entry per CDR3 protein. Here the sample spans around 560,000 distinct CDR3 sequences, over 15% being singletons. Absence of ophthalmopathy progression within 18 months defined stable Graves' hyperthyroidism. This clonotype was counted at least ten times. What it binds is unknown. The V and J ends lost 1 base and 3 bases respectively, with 11 bases between them. From germline, CDR1 is SGHKS and CDR2 YYEKEE (reference sequence). This CDR3 comprises 15 residues.

Sequencing was done on a sample of blood. V and J are TRBV5-5 and TRBJ2-1, with D unresolved. This TCR came from a woman younger than 35 with Graves' hyperthyroidism. The CDR3 region is CASSLSLRLYNEQFF. The CDR3 DNA follows: TGTGCCAGCAGCTTGAGTTTACGACTCTACAATGAGCAGTTCTTC.